The next 11 T cell receptor beta chains were all read from a single sample in a study of graft-versus-host responses after intestinal transplantation. The assay was immunoSEQ multiplex PCR, and TCRdb's table has in-frame clones only and misses some. The sample holds about 89,000 clones; roughly 90% are singletons and the top ten take roughly 0.3%. Which antigens these TCRs recognize remains unknown. This specimen consisted of unstimulated CD4+ T cells sorted from spleen or lymph node cells, obtained before intestinal transplant. These receptors came from a human donor who received an intestinal transplant.

The J gene is TRBJ1-6, the V gene TRBV30; no definite D call. CDR1 and CDR2 (germline): GTSNPN, SVGIG (reference sequence). The V end was cut by 0 bases, the J end by 3 bases, with 9 bases between. This CDR3 has 15 amino acids. In DNA form, the CDR3 reads TGTGCCTGGAGTGTAGCAGCTCTCTATAATTCACCCCTCCACTTT. It codes for CAWSVAALYNSPLHF.

The rearrangement links TRBV19 to TRBJ2-5; 11 bases line up with TRBD2. TRBJ2-7 matches the DNA end more closely, so the J call is doubtful. There are 15 residues in the CDR3. In germline, CDR1 is LNHDA, CDR2 SQIVND (reference sequence). The CDR3 DNA is TGTGCCAGTAGTATGAGACTAGCGGGATATTACGAGCAGTACTTC. It codes for CASSMRLAGYYEQYF.

The chain combines TRBV5-1 with TRBJ1-5, with TRBD1 identical over 7 bases. This CDR3 has 15 amino acids. J was trimmed by 7 bases and V by 4 bases; bases with no gene match: 11. Germline V gene lookup returns CDR1 SGHRS and CDR2 YFSETQ. The CDR3 is CASSPQGQAGQPQHF. The CDR3 DNA sequence: TGCGCCAGCAGCCCCCAAGGACAGGCGGGCCAGCCCCAGCATTTT.

The chain employs TRBV27 and TRBJ2-5; tentative D call: TRBD1 (5 bases). The V end was cut by 3 bases, the J end by 0 bases, with 8 bases between. Germline values: CDR1 MNHEY, CDR2 SMNVEV (reference sequence). The CDR3 contains 14 residues. The CDR3 loop reads CASSFHRNQETQYF. The DNA of the CDR3 is TGTGCCAGCAGTTTTCACAGGAACCAAGAGACCCAGTACTTC.

V usage is TRBV15 and J usage is TRBJ1-2; tentatively, D is TRBD1 (5 bases). Germline CDR1 is LNHNV and CDR2 is YYDKDF (reference sequence). V was shortened by 1 base and J by 5 bases, with 14 bases between the two germline ends. This CDR3 spans 15 amino acids. Here the CDR3 reads CATSRGDGGNYGYTF. In DNA, the CDR3 is TGTGCCACCAGCAGAGGAGATGGGGGGAATTATGGCTACACCTTC.

This clone was observed a handful of times. The chain is built from TRBV7-8 and TRBJ1-1; D remains ambiguous. V shed 3 bases and J shed 0 bases, with 8 bases lying between them. Germline CDR1 is SGHVS and CDR2 is FQNEAQ. The CDR3 runs 14 residues. CDR3 nucleotide sequence: TGTGCCAGCAGCTTGGCGGATATGAACACTGAAGCTTTCTTT. Its translation: CASSLADMNTEAFF.

The rearrangement uses TRBV30 and TRBJ2-2; TRBD2 is a possible D gene (6 bases). The CDR3 runs to 16 residues. Deletions cut 0 bases from V and 6 bases from J, with 17 bases between. In germline, CDR1 is GTSNPN, CDR2 SVGIG (reference sequence). Here the CDR3 reads CAWSVLGSGYAGELFF. As DNA, the CDR3 is TGTGCCTGGAGTGTACTCGGTAGCGGATACGCCGGGGAGCTGTTTTTT.

The rearrangement links TRBV29-1 to TRBJ2-7; 11 bases line up with TRBD1. Per the germline V gene, CDR1 is SQVTM and CDR2 is ANQGSEA. This CDR3 has 13 amino acids. V lost 4 bases and J lost 6; bases outside the gene matches: 5. The CDR3 nucleotides read TGCAGCGTTGGGGGACAGGGGGGTAGCGAGCAGTACTTC. Amino acids: CSVGGQGGSEQYF.

The sample holds a few counts of this clone. The gene calls are TRBV6-6 and TRBJ1-4; D ambiguous. Trimming removed 0 bases from V and 8 bases from J, with 13 bases in between. In germline, CDR1 is MNHNY, CDR2 SVGAGI (reference sequence). The CDR3 runs 15 residues. CDR3 in DNA: TGTGCCAGCAGTTACTCCATCGCTGGTGGGGAAAAACTGTTTTTT. It yields the protein CASSYSIAGGEKLFF.

The J gene is TRBJ2-5, the V gene TRBV25-1; D may be TRBD2 (6 bases). Germline-derived CDR1 and CDR2 are MGHDK and SYGVNS. V gave up 6 bases and J gave up 2 bases, with 16 bases separating them. CDR3 length: 15 residues. The CDR3 spells CASRLTSGRQETQYF. DNA of the CDR3: TGTGCCAGCAGGCTGACTAGTGGGCGTCAAGAGACCCAGTACTTC. The full variable domain, with the rest looked up from reference TRBV25-1 and TRBJ2-5, is EADIYQTPRYLVIGTGKKITLECSQTMGHDKMYWYQQDPGMELHLIHYSYGVNSTEKGDLSSESTVSRIRTEHFPLTLESARPSHTSQYLCASRLTSGRQETQYFGPGTRLLVL.

The gene calls are TRBV5-1 and TRBJ2-7; 11 bases line up with TRBD2. CDR3 length: 19 amino acids. Germline-derived CDR1 and CDR2 are SGHRS and YFSETQ. Trimming at V came to 4 bases and at J to 4 bases, leaving 19 bases not matched to a gene. CDR3 region: CASSRGGTSSGRFPYEQYF. CDR3 nucleotides: TGCGCCAGCAGCCGCGGGGGGACTTCTAGCGGGAGGTTCCCATACGAGCAGTACTTC.